Each of the 30 T cell receptor beta chains below was sequenced from the same sample in a study of post-analysis software for immune sequencing data. Study-level results: Roughly 5 TRBV segments occurring more often in patients than controls included TRBV5-6, TRBV5-1 and TRBV20-1.

Unique molecular identifiers were present in the TCR beta cDNA libraries. TCRdb reprocessed the PCR reads via MiXCR and lists one record per CDR3 protein. The table records a few hundred thousand distinct CDR3 sequences, approximately 34% of them present only once. Antigens for these TCRs are unknown. The sequenced material came from blood. All receptors come from a girl between 5 and 17 years old with multiple sclerosis.

J is TRBJ2-2 and V is TRBV3-1; D is unresolved. The V and J ends lost 3 bases and 1 base respectively, with 12 bases between them. The germline V gene encodes CDR1 LGHDT and CDR2 YNNKEL (reference sequence). This CDR3 has 16 residues. CDR3 nucleotides: TGTGCCAGCAGCCACGGACGGAGTCTGAACACCGGGGAGCTGTTTTTT. It codes for CASSHGRSLNTGELFF.

This clonotype was found many times. The chain joins TRBV6-6 to TRBJ1-1; D not resolved. CDR1 and CDR2 from the germline V gene are MNHNY and SVGAGI (reference sequence). There are 12 residues in the CDR3. The V gene lost 0 bases and the J gene lost 8 bases, with 7 bases spanning the gap. The CDR3 here is CASSYSRREAFF. CDR3 nucleotides: TGTGCCAGCAGTTACTCCAGGAGGGAAGCTTTCTTT.

This clonotype was counted many times. The V gene is TRBV12-3 or TRBV12-4, the J gene TRBJ1-2; TRBD1 is a possible D gene (5 bases). The CDR3 sequence is 15 residues long. The V end lost 5 bases, the J end lost 4 bases, and 17 bases lay between the germline ends. As DNA, the CDR3 is TGTGCCAGCAGTCCGGACACCACATCGCCCTATGGCTACACCTTC. This encodes CASSPDTTSPYGYTF.

This clonotype has just a few counts. The rearrangement links TRBV15 to TRBJ2-5; the D is unclear. The J call may be incorrect, as the DNA end agrees better with TRBJ2-7. Germline loops: CDR1 LNHNV, CDR2 YYDKDF (reference sequence). This CDR3 has 17 residues. DNA of the CDR3: TGTGCCACCAGCAGAGATCGGTCTAACCGAATCTGGTACGAGCAGTACTTC. It is translated as CATSRDRSNRIWYEQYF.

Many counts were recorded for this clonotype. The rearrangement joins TRBV28 to TRBJ2-3, with D uncertain. Germline lookup yields CDR1 MDHEN and CDR2 SYDVKM. Trimming cost V 5 bases and J 5 bases, with 5 bases left between them. This CDR3 is 11 amino acids long. CDR3 sequence (DNA): TGTGCCAGCAGTGACGGAGATACGCAGTATTTT. Protein: CASSDGDTQYF.

The chain carries TRBV7-9 and TRBJ2-3, with 8 bases aligning to TRBD2. The length of the CDR3 is 20 residues. V lost 2 bases and J lost 2; bases outside the gene matches: 18. Germline lookup yields CDR1 SEHNR and CDR2 FQNEAQ (reference sequence). This CDR3 is CASSLTPLAGFLNDTDTQYF. CDR3 nucleotides: TGTGCCAGCAGCTTAACACCCCTAGCGGGCTTCCTTAATGACACAGATACGCAGTATTTT.

This clonotype was detected only a few times. The CDR3 nucleotides read TGCGCCAGCAGCTTGGCAGGGGGGAAGGACGAGCAGTACTTC. Translating gives CASSLAGGKDEQYF. This chain uses TRBV5-1 with TRBJ2-7; D is possibly TRBD1 (7 bases). Germline lookup yields CDR1 SGHRS and CDR2 YFSETQ. V was pared by 0 bases and J by 5 bases, with 12 bases between. The CDR3 length is 14 residues.

The chain joins TRBV6-1 to TRBJ1-2, with D hard to call. The V end lost 5 bases, the J end lost 4 bases, and 17 bases lay between the germline ends. Looked up from germline, CDR1 is MNHNS and CDR2 is SASEGT. The CDR3 is made up of 15 amino acids. The CDR3 loop reads CASSRESHPIYGYTF. The CDR3 DNA sequence: TGTGCCAGCAGTCGAGAGTCCCACCCCATCTATGGCTACACCTTC.

Points on this clonotype: Possible read error: a much larger clone is one base away. This chain joins TRBV7-2 and TRBJ2-4; TRBD2 matches 13 bases. The CDR3 length is 20 residues. CDR1 and CDR2 from the germline V gene are SGHTA and FQGNSA. Written as DNA, the CDR3 is TGTGCCAGCAGCTTAGCGGAACTAGCGGGAGGGAACCCGGCCAAAAGCATTCAGTACTTC. Its translation is CASSLAELAGGNPAKSIQYF. Using reference TRBV7-2 and TRBJ2-4 for the parts outside the CDR3, the full variable domain is GAGVSQSPSNKVTEKGKDVELRCDPISGHTALYWYRQSLGQGLEFLIYFQGNSAPDKSGLPSDRFSAERTGGSVSTLTIQRTQQEDSAVYLCASSLAELAGGNPAKSIQYFGAGTRLSVL.

This clonotype has at least ten counts. The chain uses TRBV7-2 and TRBJ1-2; D is unclear. Per germline, CDR1 SGHTA and CDR2 FQGNSA. The CDR3 has 16 residues. Trimming removed 2 bases from V and 5 bases from J, with 18 bases in between. The CDR3 region has the DNA TGTGCCAGCAGCTTACAGGTCTCGACGGATTCATATGGCTACACCTTC. This translates into CASSLQVSTDSYGYTF.

The chain recombines TRBV19 with TRBJ2-7; TRBD1 is a possible D gene (5 bases). This CDR3 spans 13 amino acids. Germline assignment: CDR1 LNHDA and CDR2 SQIVND (reference sequence). Trimming removed 2 bases at V and 7 bases at J, with 12 bases between. CDR3 DNA sequence: TGTGCCAGTAGTATAAGGGCAGGGTCTGAGCAGTACTTC. It translates to CASSIRAGSEQYF. The variable domain in full, completed from reference TRBV19 and TRBJ2-7, reads DGGITQSPKYLFRKEGQNVTLSCEQNLNHDAMYWYRQDPGQGLRLIYYSQIVNDFQKGDIAEGYSVSREKKESFPLTVTSAQKNPTAFYLCASSIRAGSEQYFGPGTRLTVT.

About this clonotype: One end of the junction is discordant with germline, which a read error may explain. The gene calls are TRBV6-4 and TRBJ2-3; TRBD1 aligns across 7 bases. The CDR3 is 16 residues long. Germline CDR1 is MRHNA and CDR2 is SNTAGT. The CDR3 reads CGSSDSGTADPDTQYF. The CDR3, as DNA: TGTGGCAGCAGTGACTCGGGGACAGCTGATCCAGATACGCAGTATTTT.

The J gene is TRBJ2-1, the V gene TRBV10-3; 7 bases agree with TRBD1. The V gene end was trimmed by 4 bases and the J gene end by 7 bases; junction bases not matched to a gene: 10. Germline CDR1 and CDR2: ENHRY and SYGVKD. The CDR3 extends over 15 amino acids. The CDR3 region has the DNA TGTGCCATCAGTGCGTATCAGGGGGTAGAAAATGAGCAGTTCTTC. Its protein is CAISAYQGVENEQFF.

This clonotype has a handful of counts. A much larger clonotype is one base distant, so this may be a read error. The rearrangement joins TRBV27 to TRBJ2-3, with unresolved D. Per germline, CDR1 MNHEY and CDR2 SMNVEV (reference sequence). The CDR3 extends over 14 amino acids. Trimming took off 6 bases at V and 1 base at J, with 11 bases between the two ends. CDR3 amino acids: CASRKGYRTDTQYF. CDR3 nucleotide sequence: TGTGCCAGCAGGAAAGGGTACCGCACAGATACGCAGTATTTT.

The table lists this clonotype with a count of one. This chain joins TRBV29-1 and TRBJ2-5; the match to TRBD2 covers 10 bases. The J call is in doubt because the DNA end fits TRBJ2-7 better. Per germline, CDR1 SQVTM and CDR2 ANQGSEA. CDR3 length equals 14 residues. CDR3: CSVVGTSASYEQYF. DNA of the CDR3: TGCAGCGTGGTAGGGACTAGCGCGTCCTACGAGCAGTACTTC.

This clonotype has only a few counts. A read error is possible here, since a much larger clone lies one base away. This chain joins TRBV5-1 and TRBJ2-3; a weak D match, TRBD2 (5 bases). The V gene lost 4 bases and the J gene lost 1 base, with 10 bases spanning the gap. This CDR3 spans 14 amino acids. Germline V lookup: CDR1 SGHRS, CDR2 YFSETQ. The CDR3 protein is CASSRDFRTDTQYF. The CDR3 DNA is TGCGCCAGCAGCCGGGATTTTCGCACAGATACGCAGTATTTT.

J is TRBJ2-5 and V is TRBV25-1; no clear D gene. CDR1 is MGHDK, CDR2 SYGVNS, per germline. The CDR3 covers 12 residues. Trimming pared 4 bases from V and 5 bases from J, leaving 8 bases between. The CDR3 coding sequence is TGTGCCAGCAGTGTCCTGGGTGAGACCCAGTACTTC. It codes for CASSVLGETQYF.

This clonotype was found many times. The chain has TRBV28 and TRBJ1-4; no reliable D call. CDR1 is MDHEN, CDR2 SYDVKM, per germline. The V and J ends lost 5 bases and 6 bases respectively, with 13 bases between them. The CDR3 contains 14 residues. As DNA, the CDR3 is TGTGCCAGCAGTGCTGGTACCGTGGATGAAAAACTGTTTTTT. Translation: CASSAGTVDEKLFF.

This clonotype occurred a few times. A much larger clone is a single base away; this may be a read error. The rearrangement joins TRBV20-1 to TRBJ2-1; D perhaps matches TRBD2 (6 bases). The CDR3 is made up of 13 amino acids. CDR1 is DFQATT, CDR2 SNEGSKA, per germline (reference sequence). Trimming pared 1 base from V and 13 bases from J, leaving 17 bases between. The CDR3 DNA reads TGCAGTGCTAGAGTGGGGACGGGAGAGACCCAGTTCTTC. Protein product: CSARVGTGETQFF.

A word on this clonotype: A junction end diverges from the germline sequence, so it may reflect a read error. The CDR3 sequence: CASSEERQPGGETQYF. The CDR3 DNA reads TGTGCCAGCAGTGAAGAGCGACAGCCCGGGGGGGAGACCCAGTATTTC. The chain employs TRBV6-1 and TRBJ2-5; 8 bases agree with TRBD2. This CDR3 comprises 16 residues. Per the germline V gene, CDR1 is MNHNS and CDR2 is SASEGT.

The table lists this clonotype with a few counts. The rearrangement links TRBV5-1 to TRBJ1-1; weak D call: TRBD1 (5 bases). Trimming shortened V by 3 bases and J by 4 bases, and 13 bases separated the two germline ends. The CDR3 extends over 14 amino acids. Germline CDR1 reads SGHRS; CDR2 reads YFSETQ. The CDR3 nucleotides read TGCGCCAGCAGCTCCGAACGGGGGGTCACTGAAGCTTTCTTT. This codes for CASSSERGVTEAFF.

The rearrangement joins TRBV12-3 or TRBV12-4 to TRBJ1-1; TRBD1 matches at 8 bases. The CDR3 is made up of 17 amino acids. V lost 6 bases to trimming and J lost 4 bases; unmatched junction nucleotides: 16. The CDR3 DNA sequence: TGTGCCAGCAGCTCCTCCCGATACAGGGGGAAGGGCACTGAAGCTTTCTTT. Translating gives CASSSSRYRGKGTEAFF.

This chain joins TRBV6-1 and TRBJ2-5, with a possible D match to TRBD2 (6 bases). The CDR3 covers 14 residues. CDR1 and CDR2 from the germline V gene are MNHNS and SASEGT. V was clipped by 8 bases and J by 4 bases, with 17 bases between them. The CDR3 here is CASFSGVQGETQYF. CDR3 coding DNA: TGTGCCAGCTTTTCGGGGGTGCAGGGAGAGACCCAGTACTTC.

This clonotype was recorded a few times. This chain joins TRBV29-1 and TRBJ1-1; D call uncertain. CDR3 length: 13 residues. V shed 1 base and J shed 3 bases, with 9 bases lying between them. CDR1 and CDR2 from the germline V gene are SQVTM and ANQGSEA. The CDR3 nucleotides read TGCAGCGTTGAAGGCAGGCTGGACACTGAAGCTTTCTTT. Its translation is CSVEGRLDTEAFF.

V and J are TRBV3-1 and TRBJ2-1, with 8 bases aligning to TRBD2. The CDR3 consists of 15 residues. V dropped 1 base and J dropped 7; count of bases not matched to a gene: 6. CDR1 and CDR2 from the germline V gene are LGHDT and YNNKEL (reference sequence). DNA for the CDR3: TGTGCCAGCAGCCAAGCGGGAGGGCCTGAGAATGAGCAGTTCTTC. Translated, it gives CASSQAGGPENEQFF.

This clonotype has at least ten counts. The chain couples TRBV20-1 to TRBJ2-1; TRBD2 aligns across 7 bases. V gave up 5 bases and J gave up 1 base; unmatched junction bases: 8. Germline assignment: CDR1 DFQATT and CDR2 SNEGSKA (reference sequence). The CDR3 length is 15 residues. The CDR3 sequence is CSAGLLATSYNEQFF. CDR3 in DNA: TGCAGTGCTGGCCTACTAGCGACATCCTACAATGAGCAGTTCTTC.

The V call is TRBV5-1, the J call TRBJ1-2, with 9 bases fitting TRBD1. The germline gives CDR1 SGHRS, CDR2 YFSETQ. This CDR3 is 13 amino acids long. Trimming at V came to 5 bases and at J to 8 bases, leaving 7 bases not matched to a gene. The CDR3 DNA reads TGCGCCAGCAGGGCACAGGGGGCACGGGGCTACACCTTC. Translating it yields CASRAQGARGYTF. Drawing the rest from reference TRBV5-1 and TRBJ1-2, the complete variable domain is KAGVTQTPRYLIKTRGQQVTLSCSPISGHRSVSWYQQTPGQGLQFLFEYFSETQRNKGNFPGRFSGRQFSNSRSEMNVSTLELGDSALYLCASRAQGARGYTFGSGTRLTVV.

The DNA of the CDR3 is TGTGCCAGCAGCGCCGGAGGGAGCACCGGGGAGCTGTTTTTT. Its translation is CASSAGGSTGELFF. The chain combines TRBV9 with TRBJ2-2; tentative D call: TRBD2 (6 bases). V lost 3 bases to trimming and J lost 4 bases, with 10 bases between them. Germline CDR1 and CDR2: SGDLS and YYNGEE. The CDR3 is made up of 14 amino acids.

The V and J genes are TRBV20-1 and TRBJ2-3, with 8 bases aligning to TRBD2. Trimming cost V 6 bases and J 3 bases; bases outside gene matches: 11. In germline, CDR1 is DFQATT, CDR2 SNEGSKA (reference sequence). The CDR3 has 15 residues. CDR3 nucleotides: TGCAGTGCCAGATCTGTACGGGAGGGTACAGATACGCAGTATTTT. Translating gives CSARSVREGTDTQYF.

This sequence joins TRBV7-2 and TRBJ2-5; D may be TRBD2 (6 bases). V was trimmed by 1 base and J by 0 bases, leaving 12 bases between them. This CDR3 comprises 16 residues. Germline CDR1 is SGHTA and CDR2 is FQGNSA. CDR3 loop: CASSLEAGSHQETQYF. In DNA form, the CDR3 reads TGTGCCAGCAGCTTAGAGGCCGGGAGCCACCAAGAGACCCAGTACTTC.